This T cell receptor (beta chain) was sequenced during a study of cytomegalovirus exposure and HLA in healthy donors (dated by TCRdb to about 2017). Describing the broader study: An earlier analysis of roughly 570 of the donors reported 276 Gb of sequence data and 95 million to 140 million unique TCR beta sequences obtained from some 200 million T cells. In an earlier analysis of roughly 600 of the donors, high-throughput TCR beta sequencing was used to judge whether each TCR beta V gene segment behaved as functional or pseudogenic. Of the 300 to 450 genotyped donors, roughly 80% were placed in the genetic ancestry cluster associated with self-reported Caucasian donors. In a later analysis, previously published TCR beta repertoires from hundreds of donors were re-analyzed and high-resolution HLA genotyping was added so that TCR occurrence patterns could be studied. Because of strong linkage in the cohort, four to six DR-DQ haplotypes were treated as single units for association and clustering. Every repertoire in the discovery cohort had been generated on one and the same sequencing platform. A later genetic analysis used genome-wide SNP genotypes for about three fifths of the 666 donors, treating that subset as a discovery cohort. Typing coverage differed by locus: A, B, C, DRB1 and DQB1 were typed in about 620-640 donors, DQA1 in 522, DPA1 in around 580, and DPB1 in about 450. The aim of the study was to test whether cataloging public T cell receptors could identify signatures of past pathogen exposure. Donor age, sex, ethnicity and CMV serostatus were collected together with the repertoire data. Among around 400 genotyped donors of the cohort, an average of around 220,000 unique TCR beta nucleotide sequences was sequenced per donor, of which 15% to 20% were non-productive. In the later analysis, no new phenotypic data were used to find candidate immune exposures; instead, reliance was placed on TCR beta sequences and their occurrence across donors. Besides the first cohort of under 700 subjects, a separate validation cohort made up of about 120 different subjects was used. An early release that covered several hundred HLA-typed donors contained approximately 300 gigabases of sequencing data and 80 million or so unique TCR sequences. The study profiled the T cell repertoires of fewer than 850 subjects by immunosequencing and related them to cytomegalovirus serostatus. To predict cytomegalovirus infection status, the study combined high-throughput TCR immunosequencing, statistical association of individual TCRs with disease status, and machine learning. HLA typing covered class I and class II loci at four-digit resolution.

The germline V gene sets CDR1 to MNHNS and CDR2 to SASEGT. At the junction V is shortened by 6 bases and J by 2 bases; bases outside the gene matches: 3. The CDR3 numbers 15 residues from cysteine through phenylalanine. Only the CDR3 DNA stays, 45 bases, in frame from base 1. The research as a whole found: A later analysis found that most CMV-associated TCR beta chains appeared HLA-restricted, with HLA associations seemingly driven largely by CMV exposure. According to the authors, the approach could potentially be generalized to other disease states and immunological phenotypes. Some IMGT-functional V segments, including TRBV6-2 and TRBV6-3, could not be told apart with the 87-base-pair reads, so those segments were excluded. Because HLA typing was missing for some donors at each locus, association tests included only the typed subset. Three of the identified cytomegalovirus-associated TCR beta chains were confirmed in vitro to be specific for cytomegalovirus antigens. A total of 164 TCR beta chains were listed by the study as associated with cytomegalovirus. When HLA alleles, especially DR and DQ, strongly co-occurred, TCR associations were difficult to assign to individual alleles. In a later analysis, the rate of TCR association differed among HLA loci, with DRB1 alleles having the most associated TCRs and HLA-C alleles having the fewest. In a later analysis, HLA-associated TCR beta chains showed more clonal expansion and lower generation probabilities than non-associated chains that were equally common. V-gene and J-gene trimming of TCR beta chains was associated with a missense DCLRE1C variant in a later genetic analysis, and the association was replicated in an independent cohort. Linkage disequilibrium might explain the correlated functional status among segregating V segments, but an unknown experimental factor could not be excluded. The only immune exposure information available for the cohort was CMV serostatus. A cluster of highly shared sequence variants was judged likely to be a technical artifact of the sequencing pipeline. A further reported finding was that TCR beta sequences accurately predicted the HLA-A and HLA-B alleles for most subjects in the first cohort. In an earlier analysis of a few hundred of the donors, most TCR beta V segments were observed in productive rearrangements about 87% or about 30% of the time, broadly matching IMGT annotations. Seventeen rarely observed V segments, including chromosome 9 orphons, were excluded from the earlier analysis of about 500 of the donors because counts were too low. Presence/absence analyses assumed roughly uniform sequencing depth across donors, an assumption that may not hold. This cohort had only TCR beta chains sequenced, and the lack of alpha or paired-chain data limited which features could be detected. In a later genetic analysis, fewer N-insertions in productive TCRs were reported among donors in an Asian-associated ancestry cluster than the 666-donor mean. Across donors, most TCR sequences were observed very rarely, whereas some public TCRs were present in many individuals. A later analysis associated about 17,000 TCR beta sequences with specific HLA alleles at a false discovery rate of 0.05. The classifier was reported to diagnose cytomegalovirus status with high specificity and sensitivity in both the original cohort and the validation cohort. Several of the top co-occurrence clusters appeared to be linked to parvovirus B19, influenza, CMV and Epstein-Barr virus, according to a later analysis.

Concerning this clone itself: The specificity of this receptor is unknown. Base qualities are not provided; no much larger clone lies one nucleotide away.

Preparation of the library involved the immunoSEQ multiplex PCR assay. For the multiplex PCR, a mixture combining 60 forward primers for TCR Vbeta segments and 13 reverse primers for TCR Jbeta segments was used. The CDR3 region of rearranged TCR beta genes was amplified from genomic DNA with a multiplex PCR assay. The Illumina HiSeq System was used to sequence the amplified TCR beta libraries as 87-base-pair reads. As for the authors' bioinformatics: In a later analysis, tens of millions of unique TCR beta chains were counted across the roughly 700 repertoires, and roughly 9.9 million of these chains were shared by at least two donors. Raw reads were error-corrected and collapsed into unique sequences with a nearest-neighbor algorithm that merged closely related sequences to remove PCR and sequencing errors. Alignment of CDR3 sequences to IMGT reference sequences was used to assign V, D and J gene segments. Each retained sequence needed at least a six-nucleotide match to both a V gene segment and a J gene segment. A rearrangement counted as productive if the CDR3 had no stop codons and remained in frame with V and J, and every other rearrangement counted as non-productive. CDR3 was defined according to IMGT convention as the region running from the second conserved V-encoded cysteine to the conserved J-encoded phenylalanine. The earlier analysis of about 530 of the donors excluded any sequence lacking an unambiguous match to a single V gene segment. An earlier analysis of 500 to 700 of the donors classified V segments as functional when productive rearrangements were above 56.7% and as segregating when the standard deviation between donors was above 5%. A statistical classification framework was built for diagnosing cytomegalovirus status from the catalog of TCR beta chain sequences. In a later analysis, TCR nucleotide sequences were compared against IMGT/GENE-DB human TR gene sequences so that V and J genes could be assigned. In a later analysis, CDR3 sequences and most-parsimonious VDJ recombination scenarios were assigned using the TCRdist pipeline. In a later analysis, each TCR beta chain was defined by its CDR3 amino acid sequence together with its V-gene family, and reads without a unique V-gene family were excluded. A later analysis removed 592 highly shared, low-generation-probability nucleotide sequences to deal with suspected cross-contamination and a sequencing artifact. A later analysis calculated a clonal expansion index for each public chain from normalized within-repertoire ranks of inferred template counts. In a later analysis, generation probabilities were computed using a VDJ recombination model fitted to out-of-frame rearrangements, and the results were checked against IGoR. In a later analysis, hypergeometric tests were used to score TCR-TCR, TCR-HLA and TCR-CMV co-occurrence, with a repertoire-size bias correction applied to TCR pairs. A later analysis estimated false discovery rates by permuting HLA or CMV assignments 20 times. In a later analysis, co-occurring TCRs were grouped using DBSCAN, with TCRdist sequence similarity added in when clustering inside HLA-allele-positive subsets. Repertoires with fewer than 30,000 or more than 120,000 public chains were left out of co-occurrence clustering, as were several repertoires with anomalous nucleotide sharing. What TCRdb holds here is the immuneACCESS table cut down to in-frame rearrangements. Part of the clones is not present; checked against another copy, under half of the missing clones reflect an unresolved V gene, and the others are unexplained. That table gives V, J and clone size, and the DNA gave D and trimming. The sample table contains roughly 200,000 clones; only one count was recorded for around 78% of them. The ten largest clonotypes hold 1.5% to 2% of the sample.

The cohort comprised around 690 healthy bone marrow donors. All cohort members were sampled while nominally healthy, although unrecorded immune exposures were likely present. The donor tested CMV seronegative and was one of the 352 seronegative cohort members. A peripheral blood sample was provided by each donor, and peripheral blood mononuclear cells were used for TCR beta sequencing. Genomic DNA was extracted from the blood cell samples with the Qiagen DNeasy Blood Extraction Kit. Sequencing was performed on PBMCs. Recombination connected TRBV6-1 to TRBJ2-1; 11 middle bases align to TRBD2. This clonotype was obtained from a man aged 25-40 years in good health and CMV-seronegative. The CDR3 is CASSETSGTYNEQFF. The sequenced DNA: TGTGCCAGCAGCGAGACTAGCGGGACCTACAATGAGCAGTTCTTC.